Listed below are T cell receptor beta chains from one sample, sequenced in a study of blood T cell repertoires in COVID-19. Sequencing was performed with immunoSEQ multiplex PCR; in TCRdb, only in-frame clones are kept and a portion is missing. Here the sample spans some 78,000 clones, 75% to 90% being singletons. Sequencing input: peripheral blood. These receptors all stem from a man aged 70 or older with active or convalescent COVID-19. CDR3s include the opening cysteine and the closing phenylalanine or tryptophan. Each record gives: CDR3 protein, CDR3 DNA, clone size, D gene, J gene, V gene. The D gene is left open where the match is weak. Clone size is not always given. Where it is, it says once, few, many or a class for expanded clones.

CDR3 protein: CASSYALASEAFF
CDR3 DNA: TGTGCCAGCAGTTACGCTCTGGCAAGTGAAGCTTTCTTT
clone size: -
D gene: -
J gene: TRBJ1-1
V gene: TRBV6-2/TRBV6-3

CDR3 protein: CASSKRTGGNEKLFF
CDR3 DNA: TGTGCCAGCAGTAAAAGAACAGGGGGGAATGAAAAACTGTTTTTT
clone size: -
D gene: TRBD1
J gene: TRBJ1-4
V gene: TRBV7-9

CDR3 protein: CASSAGYEQYF
CDR3 DNA: TGCGCCAGCAGCGCAGGGTACGAGCAGTACTTC
clone size: -
D gene: -
J gene: TRBJ2-7
V gene: TRBV10-2

CDR3 protein: CASSVPGLSAIEQFF
CDR3 DNA: TGTGCCAGCAGCGTGCCGGGACTGTCTGCTATTGAGCAGTTCTTC
clone size: once
D gene: -
J gene: TRBJ2-1
V gene: TRBV5-4

CDR3 protein: CASSQGTAFQETQYF
CDR3 DNA: TGTGCCAGCAGCCAAGGGACAGCCTTTCAAGAGACCCAGTACTTC
clone size: once
D gene: TRBD1
J gene: TRBJ2-5
V gene: TRBV5-8

CDR3 protein: CASSLEQNYNSPLHF
CDR3 DNA: TGCGCCAGCAGCTTGGAACAGAATTATAATTCACCCCTCCACTTT
clone size: -
D gene: -
J gene: TRBJ1-6
V gene: TRBV5-1

CDR3 protein: CASSRGTGAIYEQYF
CDR3 DNA: TGTGCCAGCAGCCGTGGGACAGGGGCTATCTACGAGCAGTACTTC
clone size: -
D gene: TRBD1
J gene: TRBJ2-7
V gene: TRBV3-1/TRBV3-2

CDR3 protein: CASSRTGRDQPQHF
CDR3 DNA: TGTGCCAGCAGCCGGACAGGGAGGGATCAGCCCCAGCATTTT
clone size: -
D gene: TRBD1
J gene: TRBJ1-5
V gene: TRBV6-5

CDR3 protein: CASRGTARETQYF
CDR3 DNA: TGTGCCAGTAGAGGGACAGCCAGGGAGACCCAGTACTTC
clone size: -
D gene: TRBD1
J gene: TRBJ2-5
V gene: TRBV19

CDR3 protein: CATSDLAGSQETQYF
CDR3 DNA: TGTGCCACCAGTGACCTAGCGGGGTCCCAAGAGACCCAGTACTTC
clone size: -
D gene: TRBD2
J gene: TRBJ2-5
V gene: TRBV24-1

CDR3 protein: CASSLSSRGEAFF
CDR3 DNA: TGTGCCAGCAGCTTAAGCTCTAGGGGGGAAGCTTTCTTT
clone size: -
D gene: -
J gene: TRBJ1-1
V gene: TRBV7-2

CDR3 protein: CSVHRGPGNTIYF
CDR3 DNA: TGCAGCGTCCACAGGGGGCCGGGCAACACCATATATTTT
clone size: -
D gene: TRBD1
J gene: TRBJ1-3
V gene: TRBV29-1

CDR3 protein: CASSVGTSDYNEQFF
CDR3 DNA: TGTGCCAGCAGTGTCGGGACTAGCGACTACAATGAGCAGTTCTTC
clone size: -
D gene: TRBD2
J gene: TRBJ2-1
V gene: TRBV2

CDR3 protein: CAWSGDRGNTEAFF
CDR3 DNA: TGTGCCTGGAGTGGGGACAGGGGGAACACTGAAGCTTTCTTT
clone size: -
D gene: TRBD1
J gene: TRBJ1-1
V gene: TRBV30

CDR3 protein: CASSLSRWGRPPLYEQYF
CDR3 DNA: TGTGCCAGCAGTTTATCAAGATGGGGCAGGCCACCCCTTTACGAGCAGTACTTC
clone size: -
D gene: -
J gene: TRBJ2-7
V gene: TRBV27

CDR3 protein: CASSPLTGSTGELFF
CDR3 DNA: TGTGCCAGCTCACCCTTGACAGGGTCCACCGGGGAGCTGTTTTTT
clone size: -
D gene: TRBD1
J gene: TRBJ2-2
V gene: TRBV18

CDR3 protein: CASSPTGASNQPQHF
CDR3 DNA: TGCGCCAGCAGCCCTACAGGGGCGAGCAATCAGCCCCAGCATTTT
clone size: once
D gene: TRBD1
J gene: TRBJ1-5
V gene: TRBV5-1

CDR3 protein: CASSSRDRGIHGYTF
CDR3 DNA: TGTGCCAGCAGTTCCCGGGACAGGGGGATCCATGGCTACACCTTC
clone size: -
D gene: TRBD1
J gene: TRBJ1-2
V gene: TRBV28

CDR3 protein: CAGQTDSYSGYTF
CDR3 DNA: TGTGCCGGACAGACAGACAGCTATAGTGGCTACACCTTC
clone size: -
D gene: -
J gene: TRBJ1-2
V gene: TRBV30

CDR3 protein: CASSPSADTYGYTF
CDR3 DNA: TGTGCCAGTAGTCCCTCGGCGGACACTTATGGCTACACCTTC
clone size: few
D gene: -
J gene: TRBJ1-2
V gene: TRBV19

CDR3 protein: CASSQGGQPGNTIYF
CDR3 DNA: TGCGCCAGCAGCCAAGGAGGACAGCCCGGAAACACCATATATTTT
clone size: -
D gene: -
J gene: TRBJ1-3
V gene: TRBV4-3

CDR3 protein: CASSVLGTSTDTQYF
CDR3 DNA: TGTGCCAGCAGCGTACTAGGGACTAGCACAGATACGCAGTATTTT
clone size: -
D gene: -
J gene: TRBJ2-3
V gene: TRBV9

CDR3 protein: CSVEEPGLEQYF
CDR3 DNA: TGCAGCGTTGAGGAACCGGGTTTGGAGCAGTACTTC
clone size: -
D gene: -
J gene: TRBJ2-7
V gene: TRBV29-1

CDR3 protein: CASSPEPGLRRDGYTF
CDR3 DNA: TGCGCCAGCAGCCCTGAGCCCGGGCTTCGGAGGGATGGCTACACCTTC
clone size: -
D gene: -
J gene: TRBJ1-2
V gene: TRBV4-1

CDR3 protein: CASSPTLGQSNSNQPQHF
CDR3 DNA: TGTGCCAGCAGTCCGACCCTGGGACAGAGTAATAGCAATCAGCCCCAGCATTTT
clone size: -
D gene: TRBD1
J gene: TRBJ1-5
V gene: TRBV6-6

CDR3 protein: CASSSLEGANAEAFF
CDR3 DNA: TGCGCCAGCAGCTCCTTGGAAGGGGCGAACGCTGAAGCTTTCTTT
clone size: -
D gene: -
J gene: TRBJ1-1
V gene: TRBV5-1

CDR3 protein: CASRRGQNTGELFF
CDR3 DNA: TGTGCCAGCAGACGGGGACAGAACACCGGGGAGCTGTTTTTT
clone size: -
D gene: -
J gene: TRBJ2-2
V gene: TRBV28

CDR3 protein: CAWGSGRNNSPLHF
CDR3 DNA: TGTGCCTGGGGCTCCGGCAGGAACAATTCACCCCTCCACTTT
clone size: -
D gene: -
J gene: TRBJ1-6
V gene: TRBV30

CDR3 protein: CASSTSGGVYNEQFF
CDR3 DNA: TGTGCCAGCAGCACAAGCGGGGGAGTATACAATGAGCAGTTCTTC
clone size: -
D gene: TRBD2
J gene: TRBJ2-1
V gene: TRBV7-3